This is a list of T cell receptor beta chains from one sample in a study of blood T cell repertoires in COVID-19. Assay used: immunoSEQ multiplex PCR; TCRdb lists only in-frame clones, some missing. The sample has 150,000 or so clones, 84% seen once. What was sequenced was peripheral blood. These receptors were collected from a woman aged 60-75 years with acute or convalescent COVID-19. CDR3s include the opening cysteine and the closing phenylalanine or tryptophan. D genes are given only for firm matches. Not all rows give a size; the values are once, few, many and, for expanded clones, a class.

size,D,V,J,CDR3,DNA
-,TRBD2,TRBV7-3,TRBJ2-1,CASSSPPSGREQFF,TGTGCCAGCAGCTCCCCCCCTAGCGGGAGGGAGCAGTTCTTC
-,-,TRBV15,TRBJ2-1,CATSRDLTGETYNEQFF,TGTGCCACCAGCAGAGATCTAACGGGGGAGACCTACAATGAGCAGTTCTTC
-,TRBD2,TRBV11-2,TRBJ2-1,CASRKWGLRNNEQFF,TGTGCCAGCAGGAAGTGGGGACTACGTAACAATGAGCAGTTCTTC
few,-,TRBV28,TRBJ1-5,CASSSDPRAQHF,TGTGCCAGCAGTTCGGACCCGAGGGCCCAGCATTTT
-,TRBD2,TRBV30,TRBJ2-3,CAWSVGTSADTQYF,TGTGCCTGGAGTGTAGGGACTAGTGCAGATACGCAGTATTTT
many,-,TRBV10-3,TRBJ1-6,CAISESKQSGSPLHF,TGTGCCATCAGTGAGTCGAAACAAAGCGGGTCACCCCTCCACTTT
-,-,TRBV28,TRBJ1-1,CASSLSPTGNTEAFF,TGTGCCAGCAGCCTATCACCGACAGGGAACACTGAAGCTTTCTTT
once,-,TRBV10-3,TRBJ1-3,CAISAISRRAGNTIYF,TGTGCCATCAGCGCCATTTCTAGGAGGGCTGGAAACACCATATATTTT
-,-,TRBV4-1,TRBJ1-5,CASREVGASQPQHF,TGCGCCAGCCGAGAAGTGGGGGCCAGTCAGCCCCAGCATTTT
-,TRBD1,TRBV12-3/TRBV12-4,TRBJ1-2,CASTGGTDYGYTF,TGTGCCAGCACGGGGGGGACAGACTATGGCTACACCTTC
-,-,TRBV2,TRBJ1-4,CASIVTETTNEKLFF,TGTGCCAGCATAGTGACAGAGACAACTAATGAAAAACTGTTTTTT
-,-,TRBV19,TRBJ2-5,CASSIAGGTQYF,TGTGCCAGTAGTATAGCCGGGGGGACCCAGTACTTC
once,TRBD2,TRBV5-4,TRBJ2-3,CASSSRLASTDTQYF,TGTGCCAGCAGCTCGCGACTAGCGAGCACAGATACGCAGTATTTT
-,-,TRBV5-1,TRBJ2-7,CASSRTELTGTYEQYF,TGCGCCAGCAGCCGCACAGAATTAACAGGGACCTACGAGCAGTACTTC
once,TRBD2,TRBV7-2,TRBJ2-3,CAGGLAGSTDTQYF,TGTGCCGGGGGACTAGCGGGTTCCACAGATACGCAGTATTTT
-,TRBD1,TRBV11-1,TRBJ1-4,CASSRTGSNEKLFF,TGTGCCAGCAGCCGGACAGGCTCAAATGAAAAACTGTTTTTT
many,TRBD2,TRBV2,TRBJ2-7,CASSEGLAELNEQYF,TGTGCCAGCAGTGAAGGACTAGCGGAGTTAAACGAGCAGTACTTC
-,-,TRBV5-1,TRBJ1-3,CASSLEGQAGNTIYF,TGCGCCAGCAGCTTGGAAGGTCAGGCTGGAAACACCATATATTTT
-,-,TRBV21-1,TRBJ2-7,CASSKAKDRGLRTYEQYF,TGTGCCAGCAGCAAAGCAAAGGACAGGGGCCTCAGAACCTACGAGCAGTACTTC
-,-,TRBV19,TRBJ2-6,CASSIFTGPGANVLTF,TGTGCCAGTAGTATTTTCACAGGCCCTGGGGCCAACGTCCTGACTTTC
-,-,TRBV7-2,TRBJ2-7,CASSLAGATYEQYF,TGTGCCAGCAGCTTAGCAGGAGCGACTTACGAGCAGTACTTC
-,-,TRBV30,TRBJ1-2,CAWRQFTNYGYTF,TGTGCCTGGAGACAGTTTACTAACTATGGCTACACCTTC
-,-,TRBV18,TRBJ1-3,CASSRGLISGNTIYF,TGTGCCAGCTCACGAGGATTAATCTCTGGAAACACCATATATTTT
-,TRBD2,TRBV7-8,TRBJ2-7,CASSLSGGRSYEQYF,TGTGCCAGCAGCTTAAGCGGCGGGAGGTCCTACGAGCAGTACTTC
-,-,TRBV19,TRBJ1-2,CASSNYGGYTF,TGTGCCAGTAGTAACTACGGTGGCTACACCTTC
-,-,TRBV12-3/TRBV12-4,TRBJ1-5,CASSLGREPQHF,TGTGCCAGCAGTTTAGGTCGGGAACCCCAGCATTTT
-,-,TRBV11-2,TRBJ2-1,CASSLLLGGYNEQFF,TGTGCCAGCAGCTTACTTCTAGGGGGTTACAATGAGCAGTTCTTC
-,TRBD2,TRBV7-8,TRBJ2-3,CASRPRTSVDTQYF,TGTGCCAGCAGGCCTCGGACTAGCGTAGATACGCAGTATTTT
once,TRBD2,TRBV9,TRBJ2-7,CASSPLAGGPEQYF,TGTGCCAGCAGCCCACTAGCGGGAGGCCCCGAGCAGTACTTC
once,-,TRBV19,TRBJ2-1,CASREGAGGRYGQFF,TGTGCCAGTAGGGAAGGGGCAGGGGGGCGGTATGGGCAGTTCTTC
few,TRBD2,TRBV10-1,TRBJ2-2,CASRFPRLAGKGTGELFF,TGCGCCAGCAGATTCCCACGACTAGCGGGAAAGGGCACCGGGGAGCTGTTTTTT
-,TRBD1,TRBV4-1,TRBJ2-1,CASSLLGTGLYEQFF,TGCGCCAGCAGCCTTCTCGGGACAGGGCTATATGAGCAGTTCTTC
-,-,TRBV7-2,TRBJ2-5,CASSWTGGETQYF,TGTGCCAGCAGCTGGACAGGAGGGGAGACCCAGTACTTC
-,-,TRBV9,TRBJ2-2,CASSVLSGHKNTGELFF,TGTGCCAGCAGCGTCTTAAGCGGGCATAAGAACACCGGGGAGCTGTTTTTT
-,TRBD2,TRBV7-2,TRBJ2-7,CASSLAPAGGLYEQYF,TGTGCCAGCAGCTTAGCTCCAGCGGGAGGGCTCTACGAGCAGTACTTC
-,TRBD1,TRBV3-1/TRBV3-2,TRBJ2-7,CASSQTWTGGARGTYEQYF,TGTGCCAGCAGCCAAACTTGGACAGGGGGCGCCAGGGGGACCTACGAGCAGTACTTC
once,-,TRBV24-1,TRBJ2-5,CATSDLREAVETQYF,TGTGCCACCAGTGATTTGCGCGAGGCGGTGGAGACCCAGTACTTC
-,-,TRBV7-8,TRBJ2-7,CASSLGTVFYEQYF,TGTGCCAGCAGCTTAGGAACAGTCTTCTACGAGCAGTACTTC
few,TRBD1,TRBV11-3,TRBJ2-5,CASDLGTGVQETQYF,TGTGCCAGCGACCTAGGGACAGGGGTTCAAGAGACCCAGTACTTC
few,-,TRBV28,TRBJ1-3,CASSPRDGGRNTIYF,TGTGCCAGCAGTCCTCGGGACGGCGGGAGAAACACCATATATTTT
-,TRBD2,TRBV28,TRBJ2-1,CASSFIHRDYPYNEQFF,TGTGCCAGCAGTTTTATTCACCGGGACTATCCCTACAATGAGCAGTTCTTC
-,-,TRBV5-8,TRBJ1-5,CASSLVGRGSNQPQHF,TGTGCCAGCAGCTTGGTCGGCAGGGGAAGCAATCAGCCCCAGCATTTT
-,TRBD2,TRBV5-1,TRBJ2-2,CASKRENTGELFF,TGCGCCAGCAAGCGGGAGAACACCGGGGAGCTGTTTTTT
-,-,TRBV6-6,TRBJ2-7,CASSLDSYEQYF,TGTGCCAGCAGCCTGGACAGCTACGAGCAGTACTTC
once,-,TRBV28,TRBJ1-2,CASSPAADNYGYTF,TGTGCCAGCAGTCCAGCTGCGGATAACTATGGCTACACCTTC
-,-,TRBV2,TRBJ2-1,CASSPTGAGNEQFF,TGTGCCAGCAGTCCTACGGGAGCCGGCAATGAGCAGTTCTTC
-,-,TRBV9,TRBJ2-3,CASSAGESSTDTQYF,TGTGCCAGCAGTGCAGGGGAGAGTAGCACAGATACGCAGTATTTT
-,TRBD1,TRBV11-2,TRBJ1-2,CASSPEQGAVGYTF,TGTGCCAGCAGCCCAGAACAGGGGGCGGTTGGCTACACCTTC